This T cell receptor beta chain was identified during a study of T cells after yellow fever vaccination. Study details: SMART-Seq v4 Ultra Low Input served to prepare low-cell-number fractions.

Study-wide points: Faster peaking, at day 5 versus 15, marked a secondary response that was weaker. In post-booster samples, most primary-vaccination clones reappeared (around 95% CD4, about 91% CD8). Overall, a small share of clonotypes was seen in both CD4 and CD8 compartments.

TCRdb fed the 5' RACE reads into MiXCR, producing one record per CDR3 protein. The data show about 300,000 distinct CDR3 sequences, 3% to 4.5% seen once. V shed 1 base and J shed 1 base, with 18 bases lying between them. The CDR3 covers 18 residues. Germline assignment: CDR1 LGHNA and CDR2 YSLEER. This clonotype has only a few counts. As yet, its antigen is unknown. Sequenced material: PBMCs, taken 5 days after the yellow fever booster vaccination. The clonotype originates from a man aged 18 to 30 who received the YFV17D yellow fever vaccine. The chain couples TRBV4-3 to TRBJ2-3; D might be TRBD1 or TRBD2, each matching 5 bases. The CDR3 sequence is CASSQAAGWDVGTDTQYF. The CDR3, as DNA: TGCGCCAGCAGCCAAGCGGCAGGGTGGGACGTGGGCACAGATACGCAGTATTTT.